A single sample is the source of the 24 T cell receptor beta chains below, sequenced in a study of OX40 agonist ivuxolimab in advanced cancers. TCRdb's table, derived via immunoSEQ multiplex PCR, lists solely in-frame clones and lacks some. The table lists about 77,000 clones, approximately 85% of them singletons. Specimen: CD4+ or CD8+ T cells sorted from blood, collected in a trial of the OX40 agonist ivuxolimab. These receptors originate from an adult with an advanced solid tumor such as melanoma, head and neck, liver or kidney cancer.

The CDR3 sequence: CASSSSGTRLVIEQFF. The CDR3 DNA follows: TGTGCCAGCAGCTCATCCGGGACTAGATTGGTTATTGAGCAGTTCTTC. This chain uses TRBV11-2 with TRBJ2-1; TRBD2 aligns across 8 bases. The junction had 14 bases not matched to a gene; V was cut back by 4 bases and J by 9 bases. CDR3 length: 16 residues. Germline CDR1 SGHAT, CDR2 FQNNGV.

This clone was observed a single time. This specimen includes other DNA sequences encoding the same CDR3. The chain links TRBV19 to TRBJ1-5; D unresolved. Germline V CDR1 and CDR2: LNHDA, SQIVND (reference sequence). The V end lost 4 bases, the J end lost 1 base, and 8 bases lay between the germline ends. This CDR3 comprises 14 residues. The CDR3 spells CASSSTASNQPQHF. DNA of the CDR3: TGTGCCAGTAGTAGTACAGCAAGCAATCAGCCCCAGCATTTT.

This clone is a singleton in its sample. This sequence joins TRBV6-5 and TRBJ1-1; D is uncertain. Germline lookup yields CDR1 MNHEY and CDR2 SVGAGI. The CDR3 extends over 14 amino acids. The V end was cut by 2 bases, the J end by 1 base, with 8 bases between. CDR3 in amino acids: CASSYGNTNTEAFF. In DNA form, the CDR3 reads TGTGCCAGCAGTTACGGCAACACGAACACTGAAGCTTTCTTT.

This rearrangement joins TRBV30 to TRBJ1-1; 11 nucleotides match TRBD1. The V segment lost 3 bases and the J segment 5 bases; nucleotides outside the gene matches: 8. Germline CDR1 reads GTSNPN; CDR2 reads SVGIG (reference sequence). The CDR3 runs 15 residues. The DNA for the CDR3 is TGTGCCTGGAGGCTTCTGGACAGGGGGCGTACTGAAGCTTTCTTT. Translated: CAWRLLDRGRTEAFF.

This chain uses TRBV4-1 with TRBJ1-5; the match to TRBD1 covers 7 bases. CDR3 size: 15 residues. The V segment lost 6 bases and the J segment 8 bases; nucleotides outside the gene matches: 13. Per germline, CDR1 MGHRA and CDR2 YSYEKL. The CDR3 nucleotides are TGCGCCAGCAGTCGTCGGGGGACAGCTACCGAGCCCCAGCATTTT. Amino acid sequence: CASSRRGTATEPQHF.

This sequence joins TRBV13 and TRBJ2-3; 12 bases are a match to TRBD2. V lost 3 bases and J lost 2; bases outside the gene matches: 3. Germline V gene lookup returns CDR1 PRHDT and CDR2 FYEKMQ (reference sequence). The CDR3 runs 16 residues. In nucleotides, the CDR3 is TGTGCCAGCAGCTTGCGACTAGCGGGGGTCACAGATACGCAGTATTTT. The encoded protein is CASSLRLAGVTDTQYF. Variable domain in full (rest from reference TRBV13 and TRBJ2-3): AAGVIQSPRHLIKEKRETATLKCYPIPRHDTVYWYQQGPGQDPQFLISFYEKMQSDKGSIPDRFSAQQFSDYHSELNMSSLELGDSALYFCASSLRLAGVTDTQYFGPGTRLTVL.

The V gene is TRBV7-2, the J gene TRBJ2-7, with D unresolved. The V gene's germline CDR1 is SGHTA and CDR2 FQGNSA. Between the trimmed V and J ends, which lost 6 bases and 2 bases, there was a span of 11 bases. The CDR3 length is 13 residues. The CDR3 spells CASRWSGTYEQYF. In nucleotides, the CDR3 is TGTGCCAGCAGGTGGTCCGGAACCTACGAGCAGTACTTC.

This chain links TRBV6-6 with TRBJ2-1; D unresolved. Trimming pared 6 bases from V and 10 bases from J, leaving 13 bases between. CDR3 length equals 12 residues. Germline V gene data show CDR1 as MNHNY and CDR2 as SVGAGI (reference sequence). The CDR3: CASRPAGSEQFF. CDR3 DNA sequence: TGTGCCAGCAGGCCCGCCGGTTCGGAGCAGTTCTTC.

The J gene is TRBJ1-1, the V gene TRBV5-1; a possible D gene is TRBD1 (5 bases). This CDR3 spans 15 amino acids. V lost 5 bases and J 3 bases, leaving 17 bases between the germline ends. Germline values: CDR1 SGHRS, CDR2 YFSETQ. CDR3 amino acids: CASSRATGRDTEAFF. The CDR3 DNA sequence: TGCGCCAGCAGTCGGGCTACAGGACGGGACACTGAAGCTTTCTTT.

V is TRBV11-1 and J is TRBJ1-6; no definite D call. The CDR3 has 16 amino acids. In germline, CDR1 is SGHAT, CDR2 FQDESV (reference sequence). Trimming left V 6 bases short and J 7 bases short, with 19 bases between. CDR3 sequence: CASSRGVDGQNSPLHF. The CDR3 nucleotides are TGTGCCAGCAGTCGCGGCGTGGACGGTCAGAATTCACCCCTCCACTTT.

The J gene is TRBJ2-3, the V gene TRBV5-1; 8 bases map to TRBD2. The CDR3 is 16 residues long. V was clipped by 0 bases and J by 0 bases; unmatched bases: 3. Germline lookup yields CDR1 SGHRS and CDR2 YFSETQ. CDR3 amino acids: CASSLAERGSTDTQYF. CDR3 nucleotides: TGCGCCAGCAGCTTGGCCGAGCGGGGGAGCACAGATACGCAGTATTTT.

This chain connects TRBV2 to TRBJ2-1; D unclear. V shed 2 bases and J shed 8 bases, with 16 bases lying between them. CDR1 SNHLY and CDR2 FYNNEI come from the germline V gene. The CDR3 is 15 residues long. In nucleotides, the CDR3 is TGTGCCAGCAGTGAAAGGCCCATGGGGATCCATGAGCAGTTCTTC. As protein: CASSERPMGIHEQFF.

J is TRBJ1-3 and V is TRBV4-1; D is possibly TRBD1 (6 bases). Deletions cut 0 bases from V and 2 bases from J, with 11 bases between. Looked up from germline, CDR1 is MGHRA and CDR2 is YSYEKL. This CDR3 has 16 amino acids. CDR3 DNA sequence: TGCGCCAGCAGCCAAGATTCAGGGGAAGCTGGAAACACCATATATTTT. Protein sequence: CASSQDSGEAGNTIYF.

The chain combines TRBV7-9 with TRBJ2-7, with 8 positions matching TRBD1. The CDR3 extends over 14 amino acids. The V gene end was trimmed by 4 bases and the J gene end by 1 base; junction bases not matched to a gene: 3. Germline CDR1 SEHNR, CDR2 FQNEAQ (reference sequence). The CDR3 sequence is CASSSDRESYEQYF. The CDR3 DNA reads as TGTGCCAGCAGCTCGGACAGGGAGTCCTACGAGCAGTACTTC. The complete variable domain, with remaining parts taken from reference TRBV7-9 and TRBJ2-7, reads DTGVSQNPRHKITKRGQNVTFRCDPISEHNRLYWYRQTLGQGPEFLTYFQNEAQLEKSRLLSDRFSAERPKGSFSTLEIQRTEQGDSAMYLCASSSDRESYEQYFGPGTRLTVT.

The chain combines TRBV27 with TRBJ2-5; 12 bases are shared with TRBD2. The CDR3 is 17 amino acids. The V gene end was trimmed by 5 bases and the J gene end by 2 bases; junction bases not matched to a gene: 9. CDR1 and CDR2 (germline): MNHEY, SMNVEV (reference sequence). CDR3 DNA: TGTGCCAGCAGTCCAAGACTAGCGGGGGCTCGACAAGAGACCCAGTACTTC. It is translated as CASSPRLAGARQETQYF.

The chain combines TRBV5-4 with TRBJ2-5; D ambiguous. Germline V gives CDR1 SGHNT, CDR2 YYREEE (reference sequence). Deletions cut 0 bases from V and 3 bases from J, with 6 bases between. The CDR3 extends over 13 amino acids. The CDR3 sequence: CASSLAREETQYF. The CDR3 nucleotides read TGTGCCAGCAGCTTGGCACGGGAAGAGACCCAGTACTTC.

V is TRBV10-3 and J is TRBJ1-1, with 7 bases identical to TRBD1. This CDR3 has 16 residues. CDR1 and CDR2 from the germline V gene are ENHRY and SYGVKD. Trimming cost V 4 bases and J 4 bases; bases outside gene matches: 12. In DNA form, the CDR3 reads TGTGCCATCAGTGTCGAAGGGGGCGCGACGGGCACTGAAGCTTTCTTT. Its translation is CAISVEGGATGTEAFF.

V is TRBV7-9 and J is TRBJ2-2; D is unclear. From germline, CDR1 is SEHNR and CDR2 FQNEAQ (reference sequence). Trimming left V 5 bases short and J 8 bases short, with 3 bases between. The CDR3 has 10 amino acids. The CDR3 is CASSGGELFF. Written as DNA, the CDR3 is TGTGCCAGCAGCGGAGGGGAGCTGTTTTTT. The whole variable domain, filled in from reference TRBV7-9 and TRBJ2-2, reads DTGVSQNPRHKITKRGQNVTFRCDPISEHNRLYWYRQTLGQGPEFLTYFQNEAQLEKSRLLSDRFSAERPKGSFSTLEIQRTEQGDSAMYLCASSGGELFFGEGSRLTVL.

The rearrangement links TRBV4-2 to TRBJ2-3; 8 bases align to TRBD2. The V gene's germline CDR1 is LGHNA and CDR2 YNFKEQ. This CDR3 has 18 amino acids. Trimming at V came to 0 bases and at J to 1 base, leaving 9 bases not matched to a gene. The chain's CDR3 is CASSQEISGGSRTDTQYF. CDR3 nucleotides: TGTGCCAGCAGCCAAGAAATCAGCGGGGGATCCCGCACAGATACGCAGTATTTT.

The V call is TRBV6-5, the J call TRBJ1-1; tentatively, D is TRBD1 (6 bases). From germline, CDR1 is MNHEY and CDR2 SVGAGI. Trimming pared 2 bases from V and 5 bases from J, leaving 15 bases between. This CDR3 has 15 residues. CDR3 residues: CASSYGDAQGTEAFF. CDR3 nucleotides: TGTGCCAGCAGTTACGGCGACGCCCAGGGGACTGAAGCTTTCTTT.

The chain couples TRBV19 to TRBJ2-5, with D perhaps TRBD1 (7 bases). CDR3 length: 14 amino acids. Germline V CDR1 and CDR2: LNHDA, SQIVND (reference sequence). Trimming took 3 bases from V and 5 from J, leaving 13 bases between them. The CDR3 DNA reads TGTGCCAGTAGTATCCAGGGGGGACGGGAGACCCAGTACTTC. Translating gives CASSIQGGRETQYF.

The chain joins TRBV7-2 to TRBJ1-2; 7 bases are shared with TRBD1. Germline V lookup: CDR1 SGHTA, CDR2 FQGNSA. The CDR3 spans 15 residues. V lost 8 bases, J lost 5 bases, and 14 bases stayed unmatched. The CDR3 protein is CASSPPGQRVYGYTF. CDR3 nucleotide sequence: TGTGCCAGCTCTCCGCCGGGACAGCGGGTATATGGCTACACCTTC. The full variable domain, with the rest looked up from reference TRBV7-2 and TRBJ1-2, is GAGVSQSPSNKVTEKGKDVELRCDPISGHTALYWYRQSLGQGLEFLIYFQGNSAPDKSGLPSDRFSAERTGGSVSTLTIQRTQQEDSAVYLCASSPPGQRVYGYTFGSGTRLTVV.

CDR3 in amino acids: CASSIGTEFTDTQYF. The CDR3 DNA reads TGTGCCAGTAGTATAGGGACTGAATTCACAGATACGCAGTATTTT. This chain joins TRBV19 and TRBJ2-3; perhaps TRBD2 as D (5 bases). Germline V gives CDR1 LNHDA, CDR2 SQIVND (reference sequence). This CDR3 has 15 residues. V was trimmed by 1 base and J by 2 bases, leaving 10 bases between them. The variable domain in full, completed from reference TRBV19 and TRBJ2-3, reads DGGITQSPKYLFRKEGQNVTLSCEQNLNHDAMYWYRQDPGQGLRLIYYSQIVNDFQKGDIAEGYSVSREKKESFPLTVTSAQKNPTAFYLCASSIGTEFTDTQYFGPGTRLTVL.

J is TRBJ1-1 and V is TRBV11-1; D remains ambiguous. The CDR3 spans 13 residues. Germline CDR1 SGHAT, CDR2 FQDESV (reference sequence). V lost 3 bases and J lost 1, with 6 bases in between. The CDR3 DNA follows: TGTGCCAGCAGCTTGCAGGAGAACACTGAAGCTTTCTTT. It is translated as CASSLQENTEAFF.